This T cell receptor (beta chain) was identified during a study of T cell repertoires in cytomegalovirus infection. The wider study: Evidence of both CMV infection and a matching HLA type came from public TCR beta signatures.

This CDR3 comprises 13 residues. CDR1 and CDR2 from the germline V gene are LNHDA and SQIVND (reference sequence). The germline V and J ends were trimmed by 5 bases and 3 bases, with 10 bases remaining between them. Study-wide results and limits: Dominant in the ex vivo response were TCR beta clonotypes restricted by HLA-C and specific for CMV.

The table lists this clonotype with a few counts. The antigen remains unidentified. Each CDR3 protein gets one entry after TCRdb re-called the reads with MiXCR. The table has some 240,000 distinct CDR3 sequences, about 18% seen once. The receptor was derived from a human donor in good health (CMV status not recorded). Some clones in this sample may be carry-over from other donors' samples. Sequencing was performed on CD8+ T cells from PBMCs. The chain is built from TRBV19 and TRBJ1-1; a weak D match, TRBD1 (5 bases). The CDR3 DNA reads as TGTGCCAGTAGTTTGGGACCGCACACTGAAGCTTTCTTT. Its protein is CASSLGPHTEAFF.